These T cell receptor beta chains were read from a single sample in a study of neurological immune-mediated disorders. One entry per CDR3 protein results from TCRdb running MiXCR on the 5' RACE reads. The sample shows roughly 61,000 distinct CDR3 sequences, about 24% of them seen only once. The specimen was PBMCs. These receptors were obtained from a man in his 60s with HTLV-1-associated myelopathy (HAM/TSP). Each CDR3 is given with its conserved first and last residue. The D gene is left open where the match is weak. Size is stated for part of the rows, as once, few or many counts, or as a class when the clone is expanded.

TRBJ2-5,few,TRBV3-1,.,TGTGCCAGCAGCATCGCAGGGGAGACCCAGTACTTC,CASSIAGETQYF
TRBJ1-1,many,TRBV4-1,.,TGCGCCAGCAGCCAAGATCGGGTGGGGAACACTGAAGCTTTCTTT,CASSQDRVGNTEAFF
TRBJ2-7,.,TRBV5-8,.,TGTGCCAGCAGCTGGGGGACACCGTCGACCTACGAGCAGTACTTC,CASSWGTPSTYEQYF
TRBJ1-1,many,TRBV19,.,TGTGCCAGTAATCGGAACCTGAACACTGAAGCTTTCTTT,CASNRNLNTEAFF
TRBJ1-5,many,TRBV28,.,TGTGCCAGCATTCCGGGAGGTGGCAATCAGCCCCAGCATTTT,CASIPGGGNQPQHF
TRBJ2-1,few,TRBV7-9,TRBD2,TGTGCCAGCAGCTCCCTAGCGGGAGGGTCTAGAAATGAGCAGTTCTTC,CASSSLAGGSRNEQFF
TRBJ2-1,few,TRBV3-1,.,TGTGCCAGCAGCCAAGGCTATTTTTCTAGTGAGCAGTTCTTC,CASSQGYFSSEQFF
TRBJ2-1,many,TRBV5-4,.,TGTGCCAGCAGCTTGGACCCACTAGTTCGGGAGCAGTTCTTC,CASSLDPLVREQFF
TRBJ2-1,.,TRBV5-1,TRBD1,TGCGCCAGCAGCTTACTAGACAGGGGCTACAATGAGCAGTTCTTC,CASSLLDRGYNEQFF
TRBJ2-5,many,TRBV27,TRBD1,TGTGCCAGCAGTTCCAGGGGGATAGGAGAGACCCAGTACTTC,CASSSRGIGETQYF
TRBJ1-1,.,TRBV5-1,.,TGCGCCAGCAGCACGGACCGTGTGAACACTGAAGCTTTCTTT,CASSTDRVNTEAFF
TRBJ2-2,.,TRBV5-1,.,TGCGCCAGCAGCTTGGAGGTGTCGAACACCGGGGAGCTGTTTTTT,CASSLEVSNTGELFF
TRBJ2-7,many,TRBV5-1,.,TGCGCCAGCAGGGCCTACGAGCAGTACTTC,CASRAYEQYF
TRBJ2-5,many,TRBV5-1,.,TGCGCCAGCAGCTTGGACAGCCCTATTGACACCCAGTACTTC,CASSLDSPIDTQYF
TRBJ2-1,many,TRBV7-9,TRBD2,TGTGCCAGCAGCCCCCTCCGGGGCGGGGGGTACAATGAGCAGTTCTTC,CASSPLRGGGYNEQFF
TRBJ1-1,many,TRBV4-1,TRBD1,TGCGCCAGCAGCCAAGATTTAGATTCCGGGACAGGGGGCCTGGAAGCTTTCTTT,CASSQDLDSGTGGLEAFF
TRBJ2-5,many,TRBV20-1,.,TGCAGTGCTAGTCGTGCTAGCGCGAAAGAGACCCAGTACTTC,CSASRASAKETQYF
TRBJ2-1,many,TRBV5-1,.,TGCGCCAGCAGTGTAGGGGCCTCGGATGAGCAGTTCTTC,CASSVGASDEQFF
TRBJ2-2,many,TRBV27,.,TGTGCCAGCAGTTTAAGGGCCGGGGAGCTGTTTTTT,CASSLRAGELFF
TRBJ2-3,many,TRBV29-1,.,TGCAGCGTTGAAAGCCACCCTGGGAACACAGATACGCAGTATTTT,CSVESHPGNTDTQYF
TRBJ2-3,few,TRBV20-1,.,TGCAGTGCTTCCCCGGGAAGCACAGATACGCAGTATTTT,CSASPGSTDTQYF
TRBJ2-5,many,TRBV3-1,.,TGTGCCAGCAGCCAAGAAGAGACCCAGTACTTC,CASSQEETQYF
TRBJ1-1,.,TRBV19,TRBD1,TGTGCCAGTACCAAACAGGGGGGACTCTGGGAAGCTTTCTTT,CASTKQGGLWEAFF
TRBJ1-6,.,TRBV7-8,.,TGTGCCAGCGCAAAGAGTCGGACACCCCTCCACTTT,CASAKSRTPLHF
TRBJ2-7,many,TRBV7-9,TRBD2,TGTGCCAGCAGCCCAGGACCGGGACTAGGTCTAGGCGAGCAGTACTTC,CASSPGPGLGLGEQYF
TRBJ1-1,.,TRBV6-1,.,TGTGCCAGCAGAATCCTCCTGGGGGCTTTCTTT,CASRILLGAFF
TRBJ1-1,many,TRBV24-1,TRBD1,TGTGCCACCAGTGACTCCAGGGGGCTCGGCACTGAAGCTTTCTTT,CATSDSRGLGTEAFF
TRBJ2-1,many,TRBV9,.,TGTGCCAGCAGCGTAGGTTCCGTGGCGCATGAGCAGTTCTTC,CASSVGSVAHEQFF
TRBJ2-7,.,TRBV6-1,TRBD2,TGTGCCAGCATGCGGGGGAGGTACGAGCAGTACTTC,CASMRGRYEQYF
TRBJ2-1,many,TRBV20-1,.,TGCAGTGCTAGAGACGGGGGGCTTACCTACAATGAGCAGTTCTTC,CSARDGGLTYNEQFF
TRBJ1-4,few,TRBV11-2,TRBD1,TGTGCCAGCAGCTCCGGACAGGCGGCTAATGAAAAACTGTTTTTT,CASSSGQAANEKLFF
TRBJ1-1,many,TRBV5-1,TRBD1,TGCGCCAGCAGCCGGGGACAGGGAGGAGCTTTCTTT,CASSRGQGGAFF
TRBJ1-2,.,TRBV7-9,.,TGTGCCAGCAGCTTAACGCAGGGTAACTATGGCTACACCTTC,CASSLTQGNYGYTF
TRBJ2-5,medium-sized,TRBV5-5,.,TGTGCCAGCAGTTCGGACGAAGAGACCCAGTACTTC,CASSSDEETQYF
TRBJ2-1,medium-sized,TRBV24-1,TRBD2,TGTGCCACCAGTGAGCCGACTAGCGGGAGGAACAATGAGCAGTTCTTC,CATSEPTSGRNNEQFF
TRBJ1-5,many,TRBV4-1,.,TGCGCCAGCAGCCAAGATGGGGGGAGTCCCCAGCATTTT,CASSQDGGSPQHF
TRBJ2-7,many,TRBV18,TRBD1,TGTGCCAGCTCAACACGGACAGGGGGTAACGAGCAGTACTTC,CASSTRTGGNEQYF
TRBJ2-1,many,TRBV20-1,TRBD1,TGCAGTGCTCTAAGGGACAGGGGATACAATGAGCAGTTCTTC,CSALRDRGYNEQFF
TRBJ1-2,.,TRBV3-1,.,TGTGCCAGCAGCCCTAATGAAGGCTATGGCTACACCTTC,CASSPNEGYGYTF
TRBJ1-2,many,TRBV5-1,TRBD1,TGCGCCAGCAGCCCGGGTCTCGGACAGGAGGGAACGGCCTATGGCTACACCTTC,CASSPGLGQEGTAYGYTF
TRBJ2-7,many,TRBV5-1,.,TGCGCCAGCAGCGCCGGGCCATCCTACGAGCAGTACTTC,CASSAGPSYEQYF
TRBJ1-2,many,TRBV5-1,TRBD1,TGCGCCAGCAGCCCCGACAGGGGCCGGTATGGCTACACCTTC,CASSPDRGRYGYTF
TRBJ2-5,.,TRBV18,.,TGTGCCAGCTCACAGCTGGGGCGAGAGACCCAGTACTTC,CASSQLGRETQYF
TRBJ2-2,few,TRBV7-2,.,TGTGCCAGCATCAGTACCCGTCTGGGGGTGCTCGGGGAGCTGTTTTTT,CASISTRLGVLGELFF
TRBJ2-7,many,TRBV5-1,TRBD1,TGCGCCAGCAGCCGGGGACAGGGGGCCTACGAGCAGTACTTC,CASSRGQGAYEQYF
TRBJ2-1,.,TRBV7-9,TRBD2,TGTGCCAGCAGCTTAGATCCCTTAGCGGGAGGGCCCGATGAGCAGTTCTTC,CASSLDPLAGGPDEQFF
TRBJ1-5,many,TRBV12-3/TRBV12-4,.,TGTGCCAGCAGTTTCACAGGGCGTCTAAATCAGCCCCAGCATTTT,CASSFTGRLNQPQHF
TRBJ2-7,many,TRBV25-1,TRBD2,TGTGCCAGCAGTCCAACTCCCGGACTAGCGGTCTACGAGCAGTACTTC,CASSPTPGLAVYEQYF